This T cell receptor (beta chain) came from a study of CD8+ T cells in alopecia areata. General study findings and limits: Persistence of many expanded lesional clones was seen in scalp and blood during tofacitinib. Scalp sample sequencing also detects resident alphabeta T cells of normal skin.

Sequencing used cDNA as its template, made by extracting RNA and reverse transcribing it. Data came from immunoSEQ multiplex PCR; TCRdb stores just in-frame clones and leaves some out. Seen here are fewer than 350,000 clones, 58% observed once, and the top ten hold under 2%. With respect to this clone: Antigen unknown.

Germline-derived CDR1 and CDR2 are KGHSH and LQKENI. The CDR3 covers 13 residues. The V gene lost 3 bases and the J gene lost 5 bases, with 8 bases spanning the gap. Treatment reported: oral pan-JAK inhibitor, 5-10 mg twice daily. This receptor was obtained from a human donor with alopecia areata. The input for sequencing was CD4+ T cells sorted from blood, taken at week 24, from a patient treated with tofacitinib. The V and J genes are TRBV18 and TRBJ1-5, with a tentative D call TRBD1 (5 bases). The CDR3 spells CASSPLQDQPQHF. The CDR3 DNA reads TGTGCCAGCTCACCCTTACAGGATCAGCCCCAGCATTTT.